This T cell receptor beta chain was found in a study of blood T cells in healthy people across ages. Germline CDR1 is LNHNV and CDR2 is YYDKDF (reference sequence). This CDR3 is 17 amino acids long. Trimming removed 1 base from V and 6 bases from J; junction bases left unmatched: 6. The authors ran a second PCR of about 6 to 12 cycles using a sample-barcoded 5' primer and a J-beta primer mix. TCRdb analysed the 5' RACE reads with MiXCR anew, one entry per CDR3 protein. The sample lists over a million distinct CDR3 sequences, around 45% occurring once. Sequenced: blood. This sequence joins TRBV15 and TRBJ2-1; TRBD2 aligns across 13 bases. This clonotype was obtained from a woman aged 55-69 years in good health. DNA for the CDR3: TGTGCCACCAGCAGAGTTGGACTAGCGGGAGTTGGCAATGAGCAGTTCTTC. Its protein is CATSRVGLAGVGNEQFF. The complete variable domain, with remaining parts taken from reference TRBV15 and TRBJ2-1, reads DAMVIQNPRYQVTQFGKPVTLSCSQTLNHNVMYWYQQKSSQAPKLLFHYYDKDFNNEADTPDNFQSRRPNTSFCFLDIRSPGLGDTAMYLCATSRVGLAGVGNEQFFGPGTRLTVL.